This record concerns one TCR beta chain sequence. Antigen: not known. A read error may account for a junction end that differs from germline. HTBI primers from iRepertoire and Arm-PCR of CDR3 regions yielded the TCR beta libraries. One entry per CDR3 protein results from TCRdb running MiXCR on the multiplex PCR reads. The data contain approximately 380,000 distinct CDR3 sequences, around 21% of them singletons. Time point defined: persistent/refractory GD, antithyroid drugs over 5 years with positive TRAb. From PBMCs, RNA was extracted and then used to make the TCR library. Germline-derived CDR1 and CDR2 are SSHAT and FNYEAQ (reference sequence). The CDR3 spans 14 residues. The data are from a study of regulatory T cells in long-lasting Graves disease. Regarding the study as a whole: It was peripheral blood alone, not thyroid tissue, that was studied. Lower TCR diversity was seen in persistent Graves' patients than in newly diagnosed ones.

The sequence was collected from a female donor with Graves disease. This rearrangement joins TRBV7-7 to TRBJ2-3; D could derive from TRBD1 or TRBD2 (5 bases each). Sequencing was performed on peripheral blood mononuclear cells (PBMCs), taken when the disease was refractory, from a patient treated with antithyroid drugs. Here the CDR3 DNA reads TGTGCTAGCAGTAGAGGGGTTCCCCCAGATACGCAGTATTTT. Amino acids: CASSRGVPPDTQYF.